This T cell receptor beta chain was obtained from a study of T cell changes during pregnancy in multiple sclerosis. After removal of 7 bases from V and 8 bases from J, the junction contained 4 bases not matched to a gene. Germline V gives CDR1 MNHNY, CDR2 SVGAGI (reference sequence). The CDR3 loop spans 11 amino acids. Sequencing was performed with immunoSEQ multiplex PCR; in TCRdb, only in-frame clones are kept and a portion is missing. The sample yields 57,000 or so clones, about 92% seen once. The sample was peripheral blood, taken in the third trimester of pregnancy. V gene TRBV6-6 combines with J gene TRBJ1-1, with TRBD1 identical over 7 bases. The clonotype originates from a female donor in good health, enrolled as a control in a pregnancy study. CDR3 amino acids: CASTGTVEAFF. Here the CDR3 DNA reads TGTGCCAGCACCGGGACAGTAGAAGCTTTCTTT.